This T cell receptor beta chain appears in the sequencing data of a study of cytotoxic CD8 clonotypes in ibrutinib-treated CLL. V was clipped by 3 bases and J by 5 bases; unmatched bases: 0. CDR3 length: 13 residues. Per germline, CDR1 SGHTA and CDR2 FQGTGA. The method was immunoSEQ multiplex PCR; TCRdb's version includes in-frame clones alone and lacks a portion of them. Of 52,000 or so clones listed, around 78% are singletons. This material consisted of PBMCs, taken after 24 months of ibrutinib treatment. This chain connects TRBV7-3 to TRBJ2-1, with 8 bases lining up with TRBD2. The sequence came from a human donor with chronic lymphocytic leukemia. CDR3 sequence: CASSLGLDNEQFF. DNA of the CDR3: TGTGCCAGCAGCTTGGGACTAGACAATGAGCAGTTCTTC.